One and the same sample provided the 7 T cell receptor beta chains below, sequenced in a study of blood T cell repertoires in COVID-19. Libraries were prepared by immunoSEQ multiplex PCR; TCRdb keeps only in-frame clonotypes and omits some of them. Of 300,000 to 450,000 clones detected, around 87% appear once; the ten largest clones hold 10%. Sequencing used peripheral blood. Receptor source: a woman aged 30 to 39 with COVID-19, enrolled during active disease.

The chain employs TRBV24-1 and TRBJ1-5, with TRBD1 matching 11 bases. The J segment lost 3 bases and the V segment lost 3 bases, leaving 3 bases of the junction unmatched. CDR1 is KGHDR, CDR2 SFDVKD, per germline. The CDR3 spans 16 residues. For the CDR3, the DNA is TGTGCCACCAGTGATACGGGACAGGGGGTCAATCAGCCCCAGCATTTT. Translating gives CATSDTGQGVNQPQHF.

Of note for this clone: This may stem from a read error, because a much larger clone lies one nucleotide away. The chain carries TRBV28 and TRBJ1-2; 7 nucleotides match TRBD1. Germline V gene data show CDR1 as MDHEN and CDR2 as SYDVKM. V shed 4 bases and J 4 bases; nucleotides not matched to a gene: 3. The CDR3 spans 13 residues. As DNA, the CDR3 is TGTGCCAGCAGTTCCGGGACAGCCTATGGCTACACCTTC. Its translation: CASSSGTAYGYTF.

The gene calls are TRBV6-5 and TRBJ2-1; D is perhaps TRBD1 (5 bases). V was shortened by 3 bases and J by 0 bases, with 12 bases between the two germline ends. CDR1 is MNHEY and CDR2 is SVGAGI in the germline V gene. This CDR3 is built from 16 residues. In DNA, the CDR3 is TGTGCCAGCAGTTATACAGGTTCTAGCTCCTACAATGAGCAGTTCTTC. Its translation is CASSYTGSSSYNEQFF.

This chain uses TRBV24-1 with TRBJ2-2; 10 positions match TRBD2. CDR3 size: 17 residues. Germline-derived CDR1 and CDR2 are KGHDR and SFDVKD. Losses at the gene ends were 5 bases for V and 2 bases for J; bases not matched to a gene: 7. CDR3 sequence: CATSGTGTSDNTGELFF. As DNA, the CDR3 is TGTGCCACCAGTGGTACCGGGACTAGCGATAACACCGGGGAGCTGTTTTTT.

The chain uses TRBV6-5 and TRBJ1-6; D unresolved. Trimming left V 11 bases short and J 5 bases short, with 13 bases between. Germline V gives CDR1 MNHEY, CDR2 SVGAGI. CDR3 size: 13 residues. The CDR3, as DNA: TGTGCCTCACAGCAGGTTAATAATTCACCCCTCCACTTT. It encodes CASQQVNNSPLHF.

J is TRBJ2-2 and V is TRBV5-4, with a possible D match to TRBD2 (6 bases). V was cut by 0 bases and J by 7 bases, with 10 bases left in between. This CDR3 has 14 residues. Germline V lookup: CDR1 SGHNT, CDR2 YYREEE (reference sequence). The DNA of the CDR3 is TGTGCCAGCAGCTTGGAGACTAGAGGCGGGGAGCTGTTTTTT. The encoded protein is CASSLETRGGELFF.

The chain combines TRBV5-1 with TRBJ2-7; D possibly corresponds to TRBD1 (7 bases). CDR3 length equals 15 residues. Per germline, CDR1 SGHRS and CDR2 YFSETQ. V was shortened by 0 bases and J by 5 bases, with 15 bases between the two germline ends. CDR3 region: CASSLVARGVNEQYF. The CDR3, as DNA: TGCGCCAGCAGCTTGGTGGCCAGGGGGGTCAACGAGCAGTACTTC.